The rows below give T cell receptor beta chains drawn from one sample of a study of blood T cells in healthy people across ages. Via MiXCR, TCRdb re-called the 5' RACE reads, giving one row per CDR3 protein. The top ten hold roughly 12% of the sample, which has roughly 1.6 million distinct CDR3 sequences, 34% seen once. Sample: blood. These receptors were collected from a woman under 40 in good health. Both conserved end residues are part of each CDR3. The D gene is left open where the match is weak. Clone size is given for some rows only: seen once, a few or many times, or a class if the clone is expanded.

TRBV9,TRBJ2-6,20,few,TRBD1,CASSATDRALPSSGANVLTF,TGTGCCAGCAGCGCAACCGACAGGGCTCTTCCCTCCTCTGGGGCCAACGTCCTGACTTTC
TRBV20-1,TRBJ2-7,16,many,NA,CSARDSTGNFGYEQYF,TGCAGTGCTAGAGATTCAACAGGGAACTTTGGCTACGAGCAGTACTTC
TRBV12-3/TRBV12-4,TRBJ1-2,14,NA,NA,CASSLGGKDYGYTF,TGTGCCAGCAGTTTAGGGGGTAAGGACTATGGCTACACCTTC
TRBV12-3/TRBV12-4,TRBJ2-6,12,NA,NA,CTSKSRANVLTF,TGTACCAGCAAAAGTCGGGCCAACGTCCTGACTTTC
TRBV9,TRBJ2-5,16,NA,NA,CASSMGRTVYQETQYF,TGTGCCAGCAGCATGGGGAGGACAGTGTACCAAGAGACCCAGTACTTC
TRBV20-1,TRBJ2-7,10,NA,NA,CSAKKNEQYF,TGCAGTGCGAAAAAGAACGAGCAGTACTTC
TRBV27,TRBJ2-7,17,NA,NA,CASSSLPSSGFLYEQYF,TGTGCCAGCAGTTCCTTACCCTCGTCAGGGTTTCTCTACGAGCAGTACTTC
TRBV6-1,TRBJ2-3,16,NA,NA,CASPPGWVPDTDTQYF,TGTGCCAGCCCACCTGGATGGGTCCCAGACACAGATACGCAGTATTTT
TRBV27,TRBJ2-3,14,few,NA,CASSAVGVFDTQYF,TGTGCCAGCAGTGCCGTAGGGGTGTTCGATACGCAGTATTTT
TRBV5-1,TRBJ1-2,14,NA,TRBD1,CASSWTGGSNGYTF,TGCGCCAGCAGCTGGACAGGGGGCTCAAACGGCTACACCTTC
TRBV18,TRBJ1-3,16,NA,NA,CASSPPRWGSGNTIYF,TGTGCCAGCTCACCTCCACGTTGGGGCTCTGGAAACACCATATATTTT
TRBV10-3,TRBJ2-3,13,many,NA,CAISGGLRDTQYF,TGTGCCATCAGTGGGGGACTGAGAGATACGCAGTATTTT
TRBV20-1,TRBJ1-2,14,few,TRBD1,CSARAGTGGVGYTF,TGCAGTGCTAGAGCCGGGACAGGGGGCGTTGGCTACACCTTC
TRBV21-1,TRBJ2-5,18,once,NA,CASSKGSFGWRREETQYF,TGTGCCAGCAGCAAAGGCTCCTTTGGCTGGAGACGGGAGGAGACCCAGTACTTC
TRBV20-1,TRBJ2-1,13,NA,NA,CSASGGFYNEQFF,TGCAGTGCTAGTGGTGGGTTTTACAATGAGCAGTTCTTC
TRBV12-3/TRBV12-4,TRBJ2-5,15,NA,NA,CASSFQGQSGETQYF,TGTGCCAGCAGTTTTCAAGGACAGTCGGGAGAGACCCAGTACTTC
TRBV5-6,TRBJ2-1,14,few,NA,CASSLLIADNEQFF,TGTGCCAGCAGCTTGTTAATAGCGGACAATGAGCAGTTCTTC
TRBV5-4,TRBJ2-1,16,NA,NA,CASSPYTGGLGNEQFF,TGTGCCAGCAGCCCATACACGGGGGGCTTGGGCAATGAGCAGTTCTTC
TRBV30,TRBJ2-7,12,NA,NA,CAWSQAAYEQYF,TGTGCCTGGAGTCAGGCGGCCTACGAGCAGTACTTC
TRBV5-1,TRBJ1-1,14,few,NA,CASNFGGMNTEAFF,TGCGCCAGCAACTTCGGGGGTATGAACACTGAAGCTTTCTTT
TRBV12-3/TRBV12-4,TRBJ1-1,15,NA,NA,CASSDGSRHPTEAFF,TGTGCCAGCAGTGACGGATCCAGGCATCCCACTGAAGCTTTCTTT
TRBV28,TRBJ1-2,14,NA,NA,CASSSRLGGYGYTF,TGTGCCAGCAGTTCTCGTCTGGGCGGCTATGGCTACACCTTC
TRBV20-1,TRBJ1-2,14,few,TRBD1,CSAKQGAQGYGYTF,TGCAGTGCGAAGCAGGGGGCGCAAGGCTATGGCTACACCTTC
TRBV6-6,TRBJ2-7,15,NA,TRBD1,CASSPNRDSKHEQYF,TGTGCCAGCAGCCCCAATCGGGACAGTAAGCACGAGCAGTACTTC
TRBV4-1,TRBJ2-7,16,many,TRBD2,CASSQDGSGGAYEQYF,TGCGCCAGCAGCCAAGATGGCAGCGGGGGGGCCTACGAGCAGTACTTC
TRBV6-6,TRBJ1-1,14,few,NA,CASSYSERATEAFF,TGTGCCAGCAGTTACTCGGAAAGGGCCACTGAAGCTTTCTTT